The clone carrying this TCR beta chain was detected a few times. Its antigen is undetermined. The ends lost 5 bases at V and 0 bases at J; junction bases unmatched: 5. The CDR3 covers 15 residues. Per germline, CDR1 SGHTA and CDR2 FQGNSA. The record originates from a study of vaccination and CD4 T cells after COVID-19. Treatment indicated: roughly 11-day PBMC culture with coronavirus spike peptide pools or control peptides (ViraFEST assay). Sequenced with the Oncomine TCR Beta short-read assay was DNA taken from cultured CD4+ T cells. A single record per CDR3 protein comes from TCRdb applying MiXCR to the PCR reads. Among about 10,000 distinct CDR3 sequences listed, roughly half were seen once.

The sequence was obtained from a human donor who had recovered from COVID-19. The chain uses TRBV7-2 and TRBJ2-7; the match to TRBD2 covers 9 bases. The sample comprised CD4+ T cells from blood, cultured in vitro. For the CDR3, the DNA is TGTGCCAGCAGCCCCAAAGCGGGGGGCTCCTACGAGCAGTACTTC. This sequence encodes CASSPKAGGSYEQYF.